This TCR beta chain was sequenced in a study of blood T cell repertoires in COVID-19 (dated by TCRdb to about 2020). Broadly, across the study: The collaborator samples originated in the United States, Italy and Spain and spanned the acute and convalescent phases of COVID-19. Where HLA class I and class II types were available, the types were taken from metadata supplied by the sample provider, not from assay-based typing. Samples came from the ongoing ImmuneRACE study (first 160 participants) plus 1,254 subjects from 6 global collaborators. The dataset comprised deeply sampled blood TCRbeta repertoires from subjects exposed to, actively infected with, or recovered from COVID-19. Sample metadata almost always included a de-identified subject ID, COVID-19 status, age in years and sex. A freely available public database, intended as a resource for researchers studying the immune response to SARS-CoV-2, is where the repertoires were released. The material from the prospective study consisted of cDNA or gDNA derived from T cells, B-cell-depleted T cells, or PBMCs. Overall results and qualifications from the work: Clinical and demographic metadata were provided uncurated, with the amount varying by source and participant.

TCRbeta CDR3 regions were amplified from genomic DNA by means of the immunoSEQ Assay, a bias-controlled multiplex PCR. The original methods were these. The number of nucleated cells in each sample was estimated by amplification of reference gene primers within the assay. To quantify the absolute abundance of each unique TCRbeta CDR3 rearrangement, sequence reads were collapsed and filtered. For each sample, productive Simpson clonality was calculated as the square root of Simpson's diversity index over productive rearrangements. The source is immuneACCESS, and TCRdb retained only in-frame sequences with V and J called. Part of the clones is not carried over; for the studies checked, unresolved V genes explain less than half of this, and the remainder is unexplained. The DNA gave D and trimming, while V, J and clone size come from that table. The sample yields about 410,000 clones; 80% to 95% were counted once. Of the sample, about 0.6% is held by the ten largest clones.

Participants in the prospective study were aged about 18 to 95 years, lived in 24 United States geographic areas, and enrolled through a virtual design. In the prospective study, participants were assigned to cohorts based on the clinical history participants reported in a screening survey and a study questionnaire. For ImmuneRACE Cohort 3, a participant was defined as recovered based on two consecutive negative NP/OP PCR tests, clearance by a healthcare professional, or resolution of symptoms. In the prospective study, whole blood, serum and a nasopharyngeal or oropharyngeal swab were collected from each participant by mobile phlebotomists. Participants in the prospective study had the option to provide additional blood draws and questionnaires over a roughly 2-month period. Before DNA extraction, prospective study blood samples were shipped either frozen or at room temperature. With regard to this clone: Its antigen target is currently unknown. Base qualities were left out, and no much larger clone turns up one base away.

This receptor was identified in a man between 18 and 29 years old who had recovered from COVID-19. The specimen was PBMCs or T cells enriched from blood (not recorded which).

The DNA sequence is given as TGTGCCACCAGCAGACTCACCACACACGGAAATAAGGGGACAGATACGCAGTATTTT. It translates as CATSRLTTHGNKGTDTQYF. This receptor chain uses TRBV15 and TRBJ2-3; D gene: possibly TRBD1, on 5 matching bases. The germline ends are 24 bases apart after V is trimmed by 2 bases and J by 3 bases. CDR1 LNHNV and CDR2 YYDKDF are derived from the germline V gene (reference sequence). Taken from cysteine to phenylalanine, the CDR3 has 19 residues. Only the CDR3 DNA is retained, 57 bases long and in frame from the first base. The reference TRBV15 and TRBJ2-3 proteins fill in what lies around the CDR3, so the full variable domain reads DAMVIQNPRYQVTQFGKPVTLSCSQTLNHNVMYWYQQKSSQAPKLLFHYYDKDFNNEADTPDNFQSRRPNTSFCFLDIRSPGLGDTAMYLCATSRLTTHGNKGTDTQYFGPGTRLTVL.